Each of the 8 T cell receptor beta chains below was sequenced from the same sample in a study of molecular identifiers for immune sequencing clone quantification. A single record per CDR3 protein comes from TCRdb applying MiXCR to the PCR reads. Among about 630,000 distinct CDR3 sequences listed, 25% were seen once. The sample consisted of naive CD8+ T cells from blood, with Jurkat cell RNA spiked in. Indicated subset: FACS-sorted CD8+CD4-CCR7+CD45RA+ naive T cells. All receptors derive from a human donor in good health. Some libraries in this study had Jurkat cell RNA spiked in.

This chain connects TRBV7-9 to TRBJ1-1, with TRBD1 matching 8 bases. The CDR3 extends over 16 amino acids. Germline V gene sequence: CDR1 SEHNR, CDR2 FQNEAQ (reference sequence). Trimming took 0 bases from V and 5 from J; bases not matched to a gene: 8. The CDR3 DNA reads as TGTGCCAGCAGCTTAGCGCCGTATACAGGGGGGACTGAAGCTTTCTTT. Residues: CASSLAPYTGGTEAFF.

Note on this clonotype: At one boundary the junction diverges from the germline segment, which might be a read error. The chain combines TRBV9 with TRBJ2-3, with D unresolved. CDR1 SGDLS and CDR2 YYNGEE come from the germline V gene. This CDR3 is built from 17 residues. CDR3 amino acids: CASSVDLGARITVTQYF. The CDR3 DNA sequence: TGTGCCAGCAGCGTAGATCTCGGCGCCAGAATCACAGTTACGCAGTATTTT.

V gene TRBV7-2 combines with J gene TRBJ2-3; 8 positions match TRBD2. V was pared by 5 bases and J by 5 bases, with 9 bases of the junction left unmatched. Per the germline V gene, CDR1 is SGHTA and CDR2 is FQGNSA. This CDR3 contains 15 residues. In DNA form, the CDR3 reads TGTGCCAGCAGCGTGAGCGGGAGAGGGGTAGATACGCAGTATTTT. Its protein is CASSVSGRGVDTQYF.

A few counts support this clonotype. This chain uses TRBV10-3 with TRBJ2-5, with a tentative D call TRBD1 (5 bases). Trimming pared 0 bases from V and 1 base from J, leaving 9 bases between. This CDR3 has 15 amino acids. Germline-derived CDR1 and CDR2 are ENHRY and SYGVKD. CDR3 sequence: CAISESAGRQETQYF. CDR3 in DNA: TGTGCCATCAGTGAGTCGGCAGGGCGCCAAGAGACCCAGTACTTC.

As for this clonotype: With a much larger clone just one base away, this may be a read error. The chain joins TRBV7-6 to TRBJ2-7; D is uncertain. Germline V gene lookup returns CDR1 SGHVS and CDR2 FNYEAQ. The CDR3 is 12 amino acids. The CDR3 DNA is TGTGCCAGCAGCTTAGCGCCCGCCGAGCAGTCCTTC. Translation: CASSLAPAEQSF.

This chain connects TRBV12-5 to TRBJ2-7; D gene ambiguous. Trimming removed 11 bases from V and 2 bases from J, with 13 bases in between. There are 12 residues in the CDR3. CDR1 and CDR2 from the germline V gene are LGHNT and FRNRAP. The DNA of the CDR3 is TGTGCTGGGTTCCCTAGGACCTACGAGCAGTACTTC. Translated: CAGFPRTYEQYF.

The rearrangement joins TRBV7-2 to TRBJ2-2; D perhaps matches TRBD1 (7 bases). The CDR3 covers 19 residues. CDR1 is SGHTA and CDR2 is FQGNSA in the germline V gene. Deletions cut 3 bases from V and 4 bases from J, with 24 bases between. DNA of the CDR3: TGTGCCAGCAGCTTTCCCAGGGCAGGGGGGCAGATGGGCACCGGGGAGCTGTTTTTT. This encodes CASSFPRAGGQMGTGELFF.

This clonotype was seen only a few times. The J gene is TRBJ1-1, the V gene TRBV6-6; unclear D gene. Germline V gene sequence: CDR1 MNHNY, CDR2 SVGAGI (reference sequence). The V gene lost 0 bases and the J gene lost 6 bases, with 8 bases spanning the gap. The CDR3 spans 13 residues. CDR3 region: CASSYSGGPEAFF. CDR3 coding DNA: TGTGCCAGCAGTTACTCGGGCGGCCCTGAAGCTTTCTTT.